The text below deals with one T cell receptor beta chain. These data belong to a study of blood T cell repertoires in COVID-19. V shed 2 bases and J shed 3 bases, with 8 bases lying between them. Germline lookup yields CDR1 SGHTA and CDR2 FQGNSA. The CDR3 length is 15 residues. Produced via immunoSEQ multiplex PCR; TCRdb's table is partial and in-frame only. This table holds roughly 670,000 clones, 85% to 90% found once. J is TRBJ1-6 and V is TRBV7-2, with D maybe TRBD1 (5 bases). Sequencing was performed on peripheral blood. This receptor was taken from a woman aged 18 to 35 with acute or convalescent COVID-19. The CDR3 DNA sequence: TGTGCCAGCAGCTTAACAGGATACTATAATTCACCCCTCCACTTT. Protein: CASSLTGYYNSPLHF.